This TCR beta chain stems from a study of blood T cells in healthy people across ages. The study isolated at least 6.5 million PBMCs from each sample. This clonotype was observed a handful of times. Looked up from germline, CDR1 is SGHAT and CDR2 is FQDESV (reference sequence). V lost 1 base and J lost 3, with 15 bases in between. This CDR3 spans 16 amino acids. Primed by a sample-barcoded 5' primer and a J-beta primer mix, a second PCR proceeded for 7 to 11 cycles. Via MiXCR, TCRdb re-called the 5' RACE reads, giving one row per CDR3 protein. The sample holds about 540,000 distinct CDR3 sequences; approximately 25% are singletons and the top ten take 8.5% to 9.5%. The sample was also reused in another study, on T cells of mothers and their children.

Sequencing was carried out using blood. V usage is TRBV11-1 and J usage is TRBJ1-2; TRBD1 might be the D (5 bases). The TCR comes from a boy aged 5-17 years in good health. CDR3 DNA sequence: TGTGCCAGCAGCTTAGTCGGGACGGAACCGCACTATGGCTACACCTTC. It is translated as CASSLVGTEPHYGYTF.